Listed below are T cell receptor beta chains from one sample, sequenced in a study of blood T cells in healthy people across ages. TCRdb fed the 5' RACE reads into MiXCR, producing one record per CDR3 protein. The sample lists 350,000 to 450,000 distinct CDR3 sequences; 50% to 60% were seen once. Sequenced: blood. Source of these receptors: a man between 60 and 75 years old in good health. Both conserved end residues are part of each CDR3. D genes are given only for firm matches. The size of a clone is reported for some rows only, either as once, few or many, or as a class for expanded clones.

J gene | D gene | clone size | V gene | CDR3 DNA | CDR3 protein
TRBJ2-1 | TRBD1 | many | TRBV6-6 | TGTGCCAGCGACGTAGGACAGGGGGCCTACAATGAGCAGTTCTTC | CASDVGQGAYNEQFF
TRBJ1-4 | . | few | TRBV27 | TGTGCCAGCAGTTTAAACAGCGGCTCTCAACTGTTTTTT | CASSLNSGSQLFF
TRBJ2-4 | . | . | TRBV7-9 | TGTGCCAGCAGCCAGCCGGGGCTAGCCAAAAACATTCAGTACTTC | CASSQPGLAKNIQYF
TRBJ1-6 | TRBD1 | few | TRBV18 | TGTGCCAGCTCAGCACCGGGACAGGGAGTATCACCCCTCCACTTT | CASSAPGQGVSPLHF
TRBJ2-5 | . | . | TRBV7-2 | TGTGCCAGCAGCTTAGTCGACCTCAGGGAGACCCAGTACTTC | CASSLVDLRETQYF
TRBJ1-4 | TRBD1 | . | TRBV12-3/TRBV12-4 | TGTGCCAGCAGGAGACAGGGGGCAGGGAGTGAAAAACTGTTTTTT | CASRRQGAGSEKLFF
TRBJ2-3 | . | . | TRBV19 | TGTGCCAGTAGTGTTCTTCAGGGTTTTAGGACAGATACGCAGTATTTT | CASSVLQGFRTDTQYF
TRBJ2-1 | TRBD2 | . | TRBV20-1 | TGCAGTGCTACCCCTAGCGGGTGGGGACGGGGTGAGCAGTTCTTC | CSATPSGWGRGEQFF
TRBJ2-7 | . | . | TRBV7-2 | TGTGCCAGCAGCCGACAAAGAGGTACCTACGAGCAGTACTTC | CASSRQRGTYEQYF
TRBJ2-7 | . | few | TRBV11-2 | TGTGCCAGCAGCTTAAGGGAGCTAAACTCCTACGAGCAGTACTTC | CASSLRELNSYEQYF
TRBJ2-5 | . | few | TRBV7-9 | TGTGCCAGCAGCTTACTGGTACAAGAGACCCAGTACTTC | CASSLLVQETQYF
TRBJ2-1 | . | . | TRBV21-1 | TGTGCCAGCAGCAAACCCACAAGAGGCAATGAGCAGTTCTTC | CASSKPTRGNEQFF
TRBJ2-1 | . | . | TRBV2 | TGTGCCAGCATCCCGGGACCCGGATACAATGAGCAGTTCTTC | CASIPGPGYNEQFF
TRBJ2-6 | TRBD2 | . | TRBV27 | TGTGCCAGCAGTTTTCGGGGGGGAAACTCTGGGGCCAACGTCCTGACTTTC | CASSFRGGNSGANVLTF
TRBJ2-7 | . | . | TRBV28 | TGTGCCAGCAGTTCCCCTGGAGGCACAACCTACGAGCAGTACTTC | CASSSPGGTTYEQYF
TRBJ2-6 | . | . | TRBV19 | TGTGCCAGTAGTATCGCCCACTCTGGGGCCAACGTCCTGACTTTC | CASSIAHSGANVLTF
TRBJ2-5 | TRBD2 | . | TRBV12-3/TRBV12-4 | TGTGCCAGCAGTCTGCGGACTAGCGGGAGGGCCCAAGAGACCCAGTACTTC | CASSLRTSGRAQETQYF
TRBJ2-7 | TRBD1 | . | TRBV5-1 | TGCGCCAGCAGCCTCAACGCACAGGGGGTGCACGAGCAGTACTTC | CASSLNAQGVHEQYF
TRBJ1-5 | TRBD1 | . | TRBV3-1 | TGTGCCAGCAGCCAAGCCCCAGGGGGAAATCAGCCCCAGCATTTT | CASSQAPGGNQPQHF
TRBJ1-4 | . | . | TRBV20-1 | TGCAGTGCTAGAGATCGAACCGGGAGGGGTGAAAAACTGTTTTTT | CSARDRTGRGEKLFF
TRBJ1-1 | . | . | TRBV6-5 | TGTGCCAGCAGTTACTTCCCAGGGAGGCCAACTGAAGCTTTCTTT | CASSYFPGRPTEAFF
TRBJ1-2 | TRBD1 | . | TRBV7-6 | TGTGCCAGCAGCCTCAGGGGGCAGGGCTATGGCTACACCTTC | CASSLRGQGYGYTF
TRBJ2-1 | TRBD1 | few | TRBV7-3 | TGTGCCAGCAGCTTACGGGGCGACAGGGGACCTTACAATGAGCAGTTCTTC | CASSLRGDRGPYNEQFF
TRBJ1-1 | TRBD1 | . | TRBV10-3 | TGTGCCATCAGGAGAACCGGGACAGCGAACACTGAAGCTTTCTTT | CAIRRTGTANTEAFF
TRBJ2-5 | TRBD2 | . | TRBV20-1 | TGCAGTGCGCCCCTAGCGGGGTGGGAGACCCAGTACTTC | CSAPLAGWETQYF
TRBJ2-1 | . | . | TRBV7-8 | TGTGCCAGCAGCCCCACTAGGGGTTCCTACAATGAGCAGTTCTTC | CASSPTRGSYNEQFF
TRBJ2-4 | . | . | TRBV20-1 | TGCAGTGCCGTGGGGTCGACCGCCAAAAACATTCAGTACTTC | CSAVGSTAKNIQYF
TRBJ2-6 | TRBD1 | . | TRBV9 | TGTGCCAGCAGCGCTCGGACAGGGGATGAGTCTGGGGCCAACGTCCTGACTTTC | CASSARTGDESGANVLTF
TRBJ2-3 | . | . | TRBV12-3/TRBV12-4 | TGTGCCAGCAGTTTACGTCCCCCAAGCACAGATACGCAGTATTTT | CASSLRPPSTDTQYF
TRBJ1-2 | TRBD1 | . | TRBV27 | TGTGCCAGCGCACGCTTGTTCCCCGGGACAGTGGTAAACTATGGCTACACCTTC | CASARLFPGTVVNYGYTF
TRBJ1-4 | . | few | TRBV4-3 | TGCGCCAGCAGCCAAGATGCCGAGGAAAAACTGTTTTTT | CASSQDAEEKLFF
TRBJ1-2 | . | . | TRBV28 | TGTGCCAGCAGTTTATCTACGCAAACTTCCTATGGCCACACCTTC | CASSLSTQTSYGHTF
TRBJ1-2 | TRBD1 | . | TRBV6-2/TRBV6-3 | TGTGCCAGCAGCCGGACGGGACAGGGGGCCGCCCTTGGCTACACCTTC | CASSRTGQGAALGYTF
TRBJ1-4 | TRBD1 | . | TRBV6-1 | TGTGCCAGCAGTGAAACAGGACAGGGACGAACTAATGAAAAACTGTTTTTT | CASSETGQGRTNEKLFF
TRBJ2-1 | TRBD1 | . | TRBV7-9 | TGTGCCAGCAGCTTAGACAGGGGTGATGAGCAGTTCTTC | CASSLDRGDEQFF
TRBJ2-3 | TRBD2 | . | TRBV7-2 | TGTGCCAGCAGCCCACGCAGCGGGAGGGCAGATACGCAGTATTTT | CASSPRSGRADTQYF
TRBJ2-5 | TRBD2 | . | TRBV5-1 | TGCGCCAGCAGCTTGGCCGCGCTAGCGGGACCTCAAGAGACCCAGTACTTC | CASSLAALAGPQETQYF
TRBJ1-4 | . | many | TRBV5-1 | TGCGCCAGCAGTTTTGGTGAAAAACTGTTTTTT | CASSFGEKLFF
TRBJ2-4 | TRBD1 | once | TRBV7-2 | TGTGCCAACAGCTTAGGGACAGGGGGCCAAAACATTCAGTACTTC | CANSLGTGGQNIQYF
TRBJ1-1 | TRBD1 | . | TRBV7-9 | TGTGCCAGCAGGTTACAGGGGATGAACACTGAAGCTTTCTTT | CASRLQGMNTEAFF
TRBJ2-7 | TRBD2 | once | TRBV10-3 | TGTGCCATCAGTGGGACTAGCGGGAGGGACTACGAGCAGTACTTC | CAISGTSGRDYEQYF